The 31 T cell receptor beta chains presented below share a single source sample, sequenced in a study of cytomegalovirus exposure and HLA in healthy donors (dated by TCRdb to the late 2010s). Library preparation employed the immunoSEQ multiplex PCR assay. For the multiplex PCR, a mixture combining 60 forward primers for TCR Vbeta segments and 13 reverse primers for TCR Jbeta segments was used. Imported from immuneACCESS, the table was reduced by TCRdb to in-frame sequences with V and J called. These copies leave out some clones; in studies compared against another copy, an unresolved V gene accounts for under half, and the cause of the remainder is not known. Counted in this sample were some 200,000 clones; around 68% of them appeared once. The ten largest account for just under 3% of the sample. What was sequenced was PBMCs. The receptor set was obtained from a man in his forties or fifties in good health and CMV-seronegative.

V usage is TRBV7-9 and J usage is TRBJ2-5, with 8 bases that match TRBD1. Per germline, CDR1 SEHNR and CDR2 FQNEAQ (reference sequence). V shed 2 bases and J 1 base; nucleotides not matched to a gene: 3. This CDR3 is built from 15 residues. Written as DNA, the CDR3 is TGTGCCAGCAGCTTAACGACAGGGGCCCAAGAGACCCAGTACTTC. Translated: CASSLTTGAQETQYF.

V gene TRBV6-6 combines with J gene TRBJ2-5, with TRBD1 matching 7 bases. This CDR3 has 14 residues. Germline V gene lookup returns CDR1 MNHNY and CDR2 SVGAGI (reference sequence). V lost 5 bases and J lost 2; bases outside the gene matches: 5. For the CDR3, the DNA is TGTGCCAGCAGTCCTGGGACAGAACAAGAGACCCAGTACTTC. It codes for CASSPGTEQETQYF.

This chain joins TRBV7-2 and TRBJ2-7, with 10 positions matching TRBD2. Germline assignment: CDR1 SGHTA and CDR2 FQGNSA. V shed 1 base and J 0 bases; nucleotides not matched to a gene: 3. The CDR3 is 16 amino acids. This chain's CDR3 is CASSLELAGTSYEQYF. For the CDR3, the DNA is TGTGCCAGCAGCTTAGAACTAGCGGGGACCTCCTACGAGCAGTACTTC.

The CDR3 spells CASSPGPSGSNEQFF. CDR3 sequence (DNA): TGCGCCAGCAGCCCGGGCCCTAGCGGGAGTAATGAGCAGTTCTTC. The chain couples TRBV5-1 to TRBJ2-1; TRBD2 aligns across 10 bases. With V trimmed by 4 bases and J by 7 bases, 8 bases remained unmatched. This CDR3 is 15 amino acids long. CDR1 is SGHRS, CDR2 YFSETQ, per germline.

The table lists this clone with a count of one. The genes are TRBV6-6 and TRBJ2-5; 14 nucleotides match TRBD2. Germline V gene sequence: CDR1 MNHNY, CDR2 SVGAGI (reference sequence). With 4 bases clipped from V and 5 bases from J, the junction kept 6 bases outside the gene matches. This CDR3 comprises 16 residues. The CDR3 sequence: CASSLGLAGEAETQYF. The CDR3 region has the DNA TGTGCCAGCAGTTTGGGACTAGCGGGAGAAGCGGAGACCCAGTACTTC.

This clone has only a few counts. The V gene is TRBV2, the J gene TRBJ1-2; D is undetermined. Germline CDR1 and CDR2: SNHLY and FYNNEI. The length of the CDR3 is 12 residues. V lost 7 bases, J lost 9 bases, and 15 bases lay in between. The CDR3 region is CASTGLDNRYTF. CDR3 bases: TGTGCCAGCACCGGCTTAGACAACCGCTACACCTTC.

In this sample, this clone turned up a few times. V usage is TRBV6-1 and J usage is TRBJ2-1, with 8 bases fitting TRBD2. Germline CDR1 reads MNHNS; CDR2 reads SASEGT. The CDR3 loop spans 15 amino acids. V gave up 2 bases and J gave up 3 bases; unmatched junction bases: 3. CDR3 sequence (DNA): TGTGCCAGCAGTGAAAGGGGGACTAGCTACAATGAGCAGTTCTTC. This encodes CASSERGTSYNEQFF.

This chain uses TRBV2 with TRBJ2-2, with a weak D call TRBD1 (6 bases). The CDR3 length is 15 residues. V was clipped by 6 bases and J by 0 bases, with 11 bases between them. Looked up from germline, CDR1 is SNHLY and CDR2 is FYNNEI. CDR3 region: CASRRGQANTGELFF. The CDR3 bases are TGTGCCAGCAGGAGGGGACAAGCGAACACCGGGGAGCTGTTTTTT.

The gene calls are TRBV27 and TRBJ1-5; tentative D call: TRBD1 (6 bases). There are 15 residues in the CDR3. Germline CDR1 MNHEY, CDR2 SMNVEV (reference sequence). The germline V and J ends were trimmed by 6 bases and 7 bases, with 19 bases remaining between them. CDR3 nucleotides: TGTGCCAGCAGCTCAATCCGGGGGGCTAGGCAGCCCCAGCATTTT. This translates into CASSSIRGARQPQHF.

This clone was detected a few times. This chain connects TRBV19 to TRBJ1-2; possibly TRBD1 for D (6 bases). V lost 5 bases to trimming and J lost 7 bases, with 14 bases between them. The CDR3 length is 13 residues. Germline V CDR1 and CDR2: LNHDA, SQIVND (reference sequence). Here the CDR3 reads CASSPQGGLGYTF. As DNA, the CDR3 is TGTGCCAGTAGTCCACAGGGTGGGCTTGGCTACACCTTC.

This clone was seen only a few times. CDR3 residues: CAWSLGTGGPFSNQPQHF. For the CDR3, the DNA is TGTGCCTGGAGTCTCGGGACAGGGGGCCCTTTTAGCAATCAGCCCCAGCATTTT. The chain is built from TRBV30 and TRBJ1-5; 12 positions agree with TRBD1. This CDR3 is 18 amino acids long. With 2 bases clipped from V and 0 bases from J, the junction kept 8 bases outside the gene matches. Germline V lookup: CDR1 GTSNPN, CDR2 SVGIG (reference sequence).

This clone occurred once. The V and J genes are TRBV19 and TRBJ1-1, with 7 bases matching TRBD1. The CDR3 length is 13 residues. V lost 7 bases and J lost 1; bases outside the gene matches: 3. CDR1 is LNHDA and CDR2 is SQIVND in the germline V gene (reference sequence). The CDR3 spells CASIGTENTEAFF. Written as DNA, the CDR3 is TGTGCCAGTATTGGGACAGAGAACACTGAAGCTTTCTTT.

The chain's CDR3 is CASSFRSRSSYEQYF. In DNA, the CDR3 is TGTGCCAGCAGTTTCCGCTCGCGGTCCTCCTACGAGCAGTACTTC. This chain joins TRBV6-6 and TRBJ2-5, with D unclear. The DNA end is a closer match to TRBJ2-7, so the J assignment may be wrong. Germline V gene sequence: CDR1 MNHNY, CDR2 SVGAGI (reference sequence). The CDR3 runs 15 residues.

This clone was observed a few times. V and J are TRBV7-9 and TRBJ2-7; D perhaps matches TRBD1 (5 bases). CDR1 is SEHNR and CDR2 is FQNEAQ in the germline V gene (reference sequence). V shed 5 bases and J shed 0 bases, with 8 bases lying between them. The CDR3 contains 13 residues. In nucleotides, the CDR3 is TGTGCCAGCAGCCCGACAGCCTCCTACGAGCAGTACTTC. Its protein product is CASSPTASYEQYF.

This clone was seen only a few times. The V call is TRBV6-6, the J call TRBJ2-2, with TRBD2 matching over 7 bases. This CDR3 comprises 15 residues. Trimming took 7 bases from V and 5 from J; bases not matched to a gene: 10. Germline V gives CDR1 MNHNY, CDR2 SVGAGI (reference sequence). DNA of the CDR3: TGTGCCAGCACCCCTCTCAGGGAGGGGACCGGGGAGCTGTTTTTT. This encodes CASTPLREGTGELFF.

This clone appeared a single time. V is TRBV29-1 and J is TRBJ2-7, with 7 positions matching TRBD1. V lost 6 bases to trimming and J lost 4 bases; unmatched junction nucleotides: 12. CDR1 is SQVTM, CDR2 ANQGSEA, per germline. The CDR3 totals 14 residues. DNA of the CDR3: TGCAGCGTCTTGACCGTCGTCAGGGGGTACGAGCAGTACTTC. Its protein product is CSVLTVVRGYEQYF.

The V and J genes are TRBV29-1 and TRBJ1-4; TRBD1 matches 10 bases. Germline V gene data show CDR1 as SQVTM and CDR2 as ANQGSEA. The CDR3 consists of 17 residues. V gave up 5 bases and J gave up 11 bases; unmatched junction bases: 20. CDR3 region: CSVRQGAGRLSGGKLFF. The CDR3 nucleotides read TGCAGCGTTAGACAGGGGGCAGGTCGGCTGTCGGGTGGGAAACTGTTTTTT.

This rearrangement joins TRBV7-2 to TRBJ1-1; 7 positions agree with TRBD1. The CDR3 is 14 amino acids. Germline V CDR1 and CDR2: SGHTA, FQGNSA. After removal of 5 bases from V and 5 bases from J, the junction contained 8 bases not matched to a gene. The CDR3 DNA follows: TGTGCCAGCAGCAAACCGGACAGGCCAACTGAAGCTTTCTTT. Its translation is CASSKPDRPTEAFF.

The gene calls are TRBV11-2 and TRBJ2-1; TRBD2 matches 13 bases. The germline CDR1 and CDR2 sequences are SGHAT and FQNNGV. Germline trimming cut 5 bases from V and 11 bases from J; bases unmatched to any gene: 3. The length of the CDR3 is 13 residues. Here the CDR3 reads CASSPGTSGKQFF. The CDR3 DNA sequence: TGTGCCAGCAGCCCCGGGACTAGCGGGAAGCAGTTCTTC.

This clone has just one count. The J gene is TRBJ2-7, the V gene TRBV6-6; 7 nucleotides agree with TRBD1. V was pared by 4 bases and J by 4 bases, with 10 bases of the junction left unmatched. Germline V gives CDR1 MNHNY, CDR2 SVGAGI (reference sequence). This CDR3 is built from 15 residues. In nucleotides, the CDR3 is TGTGCCAGCAGTTCCTCAGGGGGACCCCTTTACGAGCAGTACTTC. It codes for CASSSSGGPLYEQYF.

This clone appeared once. V is TRBV7-9 and J is TRBJ2-3, with D tentatively TRBD1 (6 bases). The V gene lost 2 bases and the J gene lost 3 bases, with 12 bases spanning the gap. The CDR3 is 15 residues long. The germline V gene has CDR1 SEHNR and CDR2 FQNEAQ (reference sequence). The CDR3 coding sequence is TGTGCCAGCAGCTTATTACAGGGTCGGACAGATACGCAGTATTTT. Residues: CASSLLQGRTDTQYF. The variable domain in full, completed from reference TRBV7-9 and TRBJ2-3, reads DTGVSQNPRHKITKRGQNVTFRCDPISEHNRLYWYRQTLGQGPEFLTYFQNEAQLEKSRLLSDRFSAERPKGSFSTLEIQRTEQGDSAMYLCASSLLQGRTDTQYFGPGTRLTVL.

The sample holds one count of this clone. CDR3 amino acids: CASSQRTGIEQFF. CDR3 in DNA: TGCGCCAGCAGCCAAAGGACAGGGATTGAGCAGTTCTTC. The chain employs TRBV5-1 and TRBJ2-1; 8 nucleotides line up with TRBD1. Looked up from germline, CDR1 is SGHRS and CDR2 is YFSETQ. The CDR3 extends over 13 amino acids. Trimming removed 4 bases from V and 9 bases from J; junction bases left unmatched: 6.

This clone has more than one count but fewer than ten. The V gene is TRBV5-4, the J gene TRBJ2-3; 11 nucleotides align to TRBD2. Losses at the gene ends were 5 bases for V and 0 bases for J; bases not matched to a gene: 17. This CDR3 comprises 20 residues. Per the germline V gene, CDR1 is SGHNT and CDR2 is YYREEE (reference sequence). CDR3 protein: CASSPGGTSGKLGSTDTQYF. CDR3 nucleotides: TGTGCCAGCAGTCCGGGGGGGACTAGCGGAAAGTTGGGTAGCACAGATACGCAGTATTTT.

This clone was detected a few times. The rearrangement joins TRBV19 to TRBJ1-1; D remains ambiguous. From germline, CDR1 is LNHDA and CDR2 SQIVND (reference sequence). The CDR3 has 11 residues. V lost 9 bases, J lost 6 bases, and 11 bases lay in between. CDR3 sequence: CASGMGAEAFF. CDR3 nucleotide sequence: TGTGCCAGCGGGATGGGTGCTGAAGCTTTCTTT.

As DNA, the CDR3 is TGTGCCAGCAGCCTAAGACAGAGCGGCAATCAGCCCCAGCATTTT. It codes for CASSLRQSGNQPQHF. This sequence joins TRBV5-6 and TRBJ1-5; possible D gene TRBD1, 5 bases. Trimming removed 4 bases from V and 2 bases from J, with 13 bases in between. The CDR3 totals 15 residues. Germline lookup yields CDR1 SGHDT and CDR2 YYEEEE.

This chain connects TRBV5-4 to TRBJ2-7; D ambiguous. The CDR3 loop spans 12 amino acids. Trimming left V 3 bases short and J 0 bases short, with 4 bases between. Germline V CDR1 and CDR2: SGHNT, YYREEE (reference sequence). The CDR3 DNA sequence: TGTGCCAGCAGCTATAGCTCCTACGAGCAGTACTTC. It encodes CASSYSSYEQYF.

This clone was counted only a few times. The chain links TRBV19 to TRBJ2-1; D may be TRBD1 (6 bases). The CDR3 extends over 17 amino acids. The ends were cut back, 1 base at V and 5 bases at J, with 18 bases in the middle. The germline gives CDR1 LNHDA, CDR2 SQIVND (reference sequence). DNA of the CDR3: TGTGCCAGTAGTATAGGTGGGGGCGGAGGCCGCCACAATGAGCAGTTCTTC. Residues: CASSIGGGGGRHNEQFF. The full variable domain, rest sourced from reference TRBV19 and TRBJ2-1, is DGGITQSPKYLFRKEGQNVTLSCEQNLNHDAMYWYRQDPGQGLRLIYYSQIVNDFQKGDIAEGYSVSREKKESFPLTVTSAQKNPTAFYLCASSIGGGGGRHNEQFFGPGTRLTVL.

This sequence joins TRBV6-6 and TRBJ1-5; a weak D match, TRBD1 (5 bases). The CDR3 loop spans 15 amino acids. Germline V CDR1 and CDR2: MNHNY, SVGAGI (reference sequence). V lost 6 bases and J lost 1, with 13 bases in between. The CDR3 sequence: CASRPAGGSNQPQHF. DNA of the CDR3: TGTGCCAGCAGACCCGCGGGGGGAAGCAATCAGCCCCAGCATTTT.

Points on this clone: Different DNA sequences within this sample yield the same CDR3. The V call is TRBV18, the J call TRBJ2-7; 7 bases are a match to TRBD1. The ends lost 3 bases at V and 0 bases at J; junction bases unmatched: 5. Germline V CDR1 and CDR2: KGHSH, LQKENI. The CDR3 contains 15 residues. The CDR3 spells CASSPKTGNSYEQYF. The CDR3 DNA is TGTGCCAGCTCACCCAAGACAGGGAACTCCTACGAGCAGTACTTC. Combining the CDR3 with reference TRBV18 and TRBJ2-7 gives the whole variable domain NAGVMQNPRHLVRRRGQEARLRCSPMKGHSHVYWYRQLPEEGLKFMVYLQKENIIDESGMPKERFSAEFPKEGPSILRIQQVVRGDSAAYFCASSPKTGNSYEQYFGPGTRLTVT.

The J gene is TRBJ2-7, the V gene TRBV21-1; TRBD1 is taken as the D call from the table, unchecked against the DNA. TRBV21-1 constitutes a pseudogene. The CDR3 contains 16 residues. CDR3 loop: CASSKSRQGPSYEQYF. Written as DNA, the CDR3 is TGTGCCAGCAGCAAATCTCGACAGGGGCCATCCTATGAGCAGTACTTC.

The J gene is TRBJ2-5, the V gene TRBV10-3, with D perhaps TRBD2 (6 bases). V was clipped by 2 bases and J by 4 bases, with 11 bases between them. Germline lookup yields CDR1 ENHRY and CDR2 SYGVKD. The CDR3 has 14 amino acids. For the CDR3, the DNA is TGTGCCATCAGTGAGGCAGGGCGGGGAGAGACCCAGTACTTC. The encoded protein is CAISEAGRGETQYF.